This is a list of T cell receptor beta chains from one sample in a study of blood T cells in healthy people across ages. TCRdb re-called the 5' RACE reads with MiXCR, one entry per CDR3 protein. Of approximately 680,000 distinct CDR3 sequences listed, approximately 30% are singletons. The specimen was blood. Source of these receptors: a woman at least 80 years old in good health. The CDR3 runs from the conserved cysteine through the conserved F or W. Expanded clones get a size class; other rows say once, few or many, or leave the size out.

J | size | V | CDR3
TRBJ2-3 | NA | TRBV20-1 | CSAPKGQRPMADTQYF
TRBJ1-1 | NA | TRBV19 | CASSTGTVDTEAFF
TRBJ1-5 | few | TRBV6-1 | CAKDTSNQPQHF
TRBJ2-2 | few | TRBV7-2 | CASSTRTRLAGETTGELFF
TRBJ2-1 | many | TRBV7-3 | CASSLNPAMGEQFF
TRBJ2-3 | once | TRBV4-3 | CASTTLDRTQYF
TRBJ1-5 | NA | TRBV20-1 | CSVPGMGNQPQHF
TRBJ2-6 | many | TRBV5-5 | CASSSYTAGANVLTF
TRBJ2-5 | NA | TRBV2 | CASSPLPGEQYF
TRBJ1-2 | many | TRBV7-2 | CASSLLGYGYTF
NA | NA | TRBV7-2 | CASSLRRLAYEQYF
TRBJ1-1 | NA | TRBV10-3 | CAISVREGLTEAFF
TRBJ2-5 | many | TRBV7-9 | CASSWWDTEETQYF
TRBJ2-4 | NA | TRBV20-1 | CSARAVVGFEAQYF
TRBJ2-2 | few | TRBV5-1 | CASSDTGELFF
TRBJ2-6 | many | TRBV10-3 | CAISELRGAVSGANVLTF
TRBJ2-2 | few | TRBV6-1 | CASTRLAGGSLNTGELFF
TRBJ1-2 | many | TRBV10-3 | CAINGVGNYGYTF
TRBJ1-1 | NA | TRBV28 | CASGGRTEAFF